This is a list of T cell receptor beta chains from one sample in a study of blood T cell repertoires in COVID-19. Generated by immunoSEQ multiplex PCR, the TCRdb table keeps only in-frame clones and is missing some. The data hold about 250,000 clones, with approximately 90% observed a single time. The material sequenced was peripheral blood. All receptors come from a man in his thirties or forties with acute or convalescent COVID-19. The CDR3 runs from the conserved cysteine through the conserved F or W. D genes are given only for firm matches. The size entry is marked missing in some rows and otherwise reads once, few, many or a size class.

D	length	V	J	size	CDR3	DNA
TRBD1	16	TRBV10-2	TRBJ1-6	NA	CASREPISDRDSPLHF	TGCGCCAGCAGGGAGCCCATCTCTGACAGGGATTCACCCCTCCACTTT
TRBD2	16	TRBV4-2	TRBJ2-3	NA	CASSRRAGEITDTQYF	TGTGCCAGCAGCAGGAGGGCGGGGGAGATCACAGATACGCAGTATTTT
NA	16	TRBV28	TRBJ2-5	NA	CASSLLRAARPETQYF	TGTGCCAGCAGCTTACTAAGAGCCGCTAGGCCAGAGACCCAGTACTTC
NA	17	TRBV5-1	TRBJ2-6	NA	CASSPRGVSDGANVLTF	TGCGCCAGCAGCCCCAGGGGGGTGTCCGACGGGGCCAACGTCCTGACTTTC
NA	13	TRBV6-5	TRBJ1-4	NA	CASVLPANEKLFF	TGTGCCAGCGTCCTCCCGGCTAATGAAAAACTGTTTTTT
TRBD2	17	TRBV28	TRBJ2-1	NA	CASSSGLAGVFYNEQFF	TGTGCCAGCAGTTCCGGACTAGCGGGAGTTTTCTACAATGAGCAGTTCTTC
TRBD2	17	TRBV28	TRBJ2-1	NA	CASSFLRLAGSYNEQFF	TGTGCCAGCAGTTTTCTCAGACTAGCGGGATCCTACAATGAGCAGTTCTTC
TRBD2	18	TRBV4-1	TRBJ2-6	NA	CASSPFSGGESGANVLTF	TGCGCCAGCAGCCCGTTCTCGGGGGGTGAGTCTGGGGCCAACGTCCTGACTTTC
NA	15	TRBV30	TRBJ1-1	NA	CAWSGGRIMNTEAFF	TGTGCCTGGAGCGGGGGACGGATTATGAACACTGAAGCTTTCTTT
NA	14	TRBV2	TRBJ1-1	NA	CASSPGQGITEAFF	TGTGCCAGCAGCCCCGGGCAGGGTATCACTGAAGCTTTCTTT
NA	13	TRBV19	TRBJ1-2	NA	CASGPGTNYGYTF	TGTGCCAGTGGCCCGGGAACAAATTATGGCTACACCTTC
TRBD2	17	TRBV19	TRBJ2-2	NA	CASTRGSSGRANGELFF	TGTGCCAGTACCCGGGGGTCTAGCGGGAGGGCCAACGGGGAGCTGTTTTTT
NA	15	TRBV20-1	TRBJ2-1	NA	CSASPVEALYNEQFF	TGCAGTGCTAGTCCTGTTGAAGCCCTATACAATGAGCAGTTCTTC
TRBD1	15	TRBV15	TRBJ1-2	once	CATSREGPGGYGYTF	TGTGCCACCAGCAGAGAAGGTCCAGGGGGCTATGGCTACACCTTC
TRBD1	17	TRBV15	TRBJ2-1	NA	CATSRDLRDSTYNEQFF	TGTGCCACCAGCAGAGATCTTCGGGACAGCACCTACAATGAGCAGTTCTTC
TRBD1	14	TRBV30	TRBJ1-5	once	CAWSQTGLNQPQHF	TGTGCCTGGAGTCAGACAGGGTTGAATCAGCCCCAGCATTTT
TRBD1	14	TRBV27	TRBJ1-2	once	CASTSTGQGGGYTF	TGTGCCAGCACCTCAACGGGACAGGGTGGCGGCTACACCTTC
NA	15	TRBV28	TRBJ1-6	NA	CASSSSNPYNSPLHF	TGTGCCAGCAGTTCCTCTAACCCTTATAATTCACCCCTCCACTTT
NA	13	TRBV3-1/TRBV3-2	TRBJ2-3	NA	CASSPLSADTQYF	TGTGCCAGCAGCCCGCTCAGCGCAGATACGCAGTATTTT
NA	14	TRBV19	TRBJ1-2	NA	CASSISNRENGYTF	TGTGCCAGTAGTATTAGTAACAGGGAGAATGGCTACACCTTC
TRBD2	16	TRBV18	TRBJ2-7	NA	CASSRLAGVRTYEQYF	TGTGCCAGCTCACGACTAGCGGGAGTCCGAACCTACGAGCAGTACTTC
NA	16	TRBV4-1	TRBJ1-3	NA	CASSQDPGVTGNTIYF	TGCGCCAGCAGCCAAGATCCAGGGGTGACTGGAAACACCATATATTTT
NA	14	TRBV13	TRBJ1-5	NA	CASSFGGTGQPQHF	TGTGCCAGCAGCTTTGGGGGGACCGGTCAGCCCCAGCATTTT
TRBD2	16	TRBV3-1/TRBV3-2	TRBJ2-3	NA	CASSPPSGVFQDTQYF	TGTGCCAGCAGCCCACCTAGCGGGGTCTTTCAAGATACGCAGTATTTT
NA	13	TRBV19	TRBJ2-1	NA	CASSMLSYNEQFF	TGTGCCAGTAGTATGCTATCCTACAATGAGCAGTTCTTC
TRBD1	14	TRBV6-5	TRBJ1-4	NA	CASSYHGTEEKLFF	TGTGCCAGCAGTTACCACGGGACAGAAGAAAAACTGTTTTTT
NA	15	TRBV7-8	TRBJ1-3	once	CASSTYKSSGNTIYF	TGTGCCAGCAGCACCTATAAGAGCTCTGGAAACACCATATATTTT
TRBD1	14	TRBV19	TRBJ1-5	NA	CATYTGVGDQPQHF	TGTGCCACCTATACAGGGGTGGGGGATCAGCCCCAGCATTTT
TRBD2	15	TRBV6-6	TRBJ2-7	NA	CASSYLLAGAYEQYF	TGTGCCAGCAGTTACTTACTAGCGGGAGCCTACGAGCAGTACTTC
NA	14	TRBV11-2	TRBJ1-1	NA	CASSSQGGNTEAFF	TGTGCCAGCAGCTCTCAGGGTGGGAACACTGAAGCTTTCTTT
NA	14	TRBV7-9	TRBJ2-7	NA	CASSPPGSYHEQYF	TGTGCCAGCAGCCCCCCGGGGAGCTACCACGAGCAGTACTTC
NA	13	TRBV6-5	TRBJ1-5	few	CASSRHGDQPQHF	TGTGCCAGCAGCCGCCACGGGGATCAGCCCCAGCATTTT
NA	12	TRBV19	TRBJ2-5	NA	CASSNRQETQYF	TGTGCCAGTAGTAACAGGCAAGAGACCCAGTACTTC
NA	14	TRBV11-3	TRBJ2-7	NA	CASSLYGLLYEQYF	TGTGCCAGCAGCTTATACGGACTCCTCTACGAGCAGTACTTC
TRBD1	15	TRBV7-6	TRBJ2-7	NA	CASSLMTGNAYEQYF	TGTGCCAGCAGCTTAATGACAGGGAATGCCTACGAGCAGTACTTC
TRBD2	15	TRBV13	TRBJ2-1	NA	CASSSPAGAYNEQFF	TGTGCCAGCTCATCTCCCGCGGGGGCCTACAATGAGCAGTTCTTC
NA	11	TRBV28	TRBJ1-1	NA	CASSLRREAFF	TGTGCCAGCAGTTTGCGCCGGGAAGCTTTCTTT
NA	15	TRBV6-5	TRBJ1-4	NA	CASQYQQGGDEKLFF	TGTGCCAGCCAATACCAGCAGGGAGGGGATGAAAAACTGTTTTTT
NA	15	TRBV28	TRBJ1-5	NA	CASSLNRVGNQPQHF	TGTGCCAGCAGTTTGAACAGGGTAGGCAATCAGCCCCAGCATTTT
NA	14	TRBV24-1	TRBJ2-1	NA	CATSPRTVSGEQFF	TGTGCCACCAGCCCGAGGACGGTGTCAGGGGAGCAGTTCTTC
NA	13	TRBV19	TRBJ2-7	NA	CASISPGTSEQYF	TGTGCCAGTATTTCTCCCGGGACATCCGAGCAGTACTTC